Sequencing of this T cell receptor beta chain was carried out in a study of identical twins. Study findings and constraints: Rather than following the same donors, the conclusions depended on cross-sectional statistical analysis.

Of note for this clonotype: Its antigen is as yet unknown.

MiXCR, applied by TCRdb to the 5' RACE reads, yields one record per CDR3 protein. Of approximately 410,000 distinct CDR3 sequences listed, around 20% were seen once; the top ten hold 10% to 15%. V shed 0 bases and J shed 7 bases, with 14 bases lying between them. The CDR3 contains 14 residues. Germline CDR1 reads SGHRS; CDR2 reads YFSETQ. Sample: naive T cells sorted from blood. The clonotype comes from a man in his forties or fifties in good health. The rearrangement joins TRBV5-1 to TRBJ2-7; D is undetermined. This CDR3 reads CASSLVGSSGEQYF. CDR3 DNA sequence: TGCGCCAGCAGCTTGGTGGGCTCCTCCGGGGAGCAGTACTTC.